These T cell receptor beta chains were read from a single sample in a study of CD4 and CD8 cells across lung adenocarcinoma regions. TCRdb redid the calling of the PCR reads with MiXCR, one entry per CDR3 protein. Here the sample spans 20,000 to 25,000 distinct CDR3 sequences, around 50% being singletons. Material for sequencing was CD8+ T cells from the center of a lung tumor. These receptors were obtained from a female donor with lung adenocarcinoma. The CD4 and CD8 labels of this study may be unreliable. Each CDR3 is given with its conserved first and last residue. The order of the fields is clone size, V gene, D gene, J gene, CDR3 DNA, CDR3 protein. The D gene is left open where the match is weak. Only some rows state a clone size, as once, few, many or a class for expanded clones.

NA	TRBV10-3	NA	TRBJ2-5	NA	CAVGEGAGEQETQYF
medium-sized	TRBV4-1	NA	TRBJ2-1	TGCGCCAGCAGCCAAGAAGCGGCCAACCTCTACAATGAGCAGTTCTTC	CASSQEAANLYNEQFF
many	TRBV9	TRBD1	TRBJ2-5	TGTGCCAGCAGCGTAGGACAGGGCAATCAAGAGACCCAGTACTTC	CASSVGQGNQETQYF
NA	TRBV5-1	NA	TRBJ2-3	TGCGCCGGCAGTGGGCGGCAAGCCACAGATACGCAGTATTTT	CAGSGRQATDTQYF
NA	TRBV6-1	NA	TRBJ2-7	TGTGCCAGCAGTGAAGCCGGGACGGCCAGCTCCTACGAGCAGTACTTC	CASSEAGTASSYEQYF
NA	TRBV6-1	TRBD2	TRBJ2-3	TGTGCCAGCAGTCCTCGCCTAGGAACTAGCGGGAGGACCGATAATACGCAGTATTTT	CASSPRLGTSGRTDNTQYF
NA	TRBV6-1	TRBD2	TRBJ2-2	TGTGCCAGCAGTGAAGAAGCGGGGGGCACCGGGGAGCTGTTTTTT	CASSEEAGGTGELFF
NA	TRBV7-2	NA	TRBJ2-7	TGTGCCAGCAGCTTAGCCAGCTGCAATGAGCAGTACTTC	CASSLASCNEQYF
NA	TRBV6-1	NA	TRBJ1-6	TGTGCCAGCAGTGCCACACACTCTTCACCCCTCCACTTT	CASSATHSSPLHF
NA	TRBV6-1	NA	TRBJ2-3	TGTGCCAGCGGTGTCGGGGAGCGAAGCAAAGATACGCAGTATTTC	CASGVGERSKDTQYF
once	TRBV3-1	TRBD2	TRBJ2-3	TGTGCCAGCAGCCCCACTAGCGGGAGTTTGGGAGATACGCAGTATTTT	CASSPTSGSLGDTQYF
NA	TRBV7-2	NA	TRBJ2-1	TGTGCCAGCAGCTTTGGGCAGCCGGGGGAGACCCAGTTCTTC	CASSFGQPGETQFF
NA	TRBV6-1	NA	TRBJ2-4	TGTGCCAGCGTCTGGGGGGCGGGAGCCAAAAACACGCAGTACTTC	CASVWGAGAKNTQYF
NA	TRBV3-1	TRBD2	TRBJ2-7	TGTGCCAGCAGCCAAGATCCCCTAGCGGCATACGAGCAGTACTTC	CASSQDPLAAYEQYF
NA	TRBV27	TRBD1	TRBJ2-5	TGTGCCAGCAGTTCTCCCGGGACAGGGGATGACGAGACCCAGTACTTC	CASSSPGTGDDETQYF
medium-sized	TRBV27	NA	TRBJ2-7	TGTGCCAGCAGTTTGTTGAGGGGGTTCGAGCAGTACTTC	CASSLLRGFEQYF
NA	TRBV10-2	TRBD2	TRBJ2-1	TGCGCCAGCAGTGAAACGTCTAGCGGGAGCTCCTACAATGAGCAGTTCTTC	CASSETSSGSSYNEQFF
NA	TRBV10-1	TRBD2	TRBJ2-4	TGCGCCCGCAGTCCGGGGCGGGGGGCCAAAGATACGCAGTACTTC	CARSPGRGAKDTQYF
NA	TRBV20-1	TRBD2	TRBJ2-7	TGCAGTGCACTACGGGCGGGAGCTTACGAGCAGTACTTC	CSALRAGAYEQYF
once	TRBV10-3	NA	TRBJ2-4	TGTGCGGGCAAGGGGCGGCGTGACGAAGACACCCAGTACTTC	CAGKGRRDEDTQYF
NA	TRBV6-1	NA	TRBJ2-3	TGTGCCAGCTGTGGGGAGGCTGGGGATACGCAGTATTTT	CASCGEAGDTQYF
few	TRBV6-1	NA	TRBJ2-1	TGTGCCACCGCGGTCCGATCACCCGGGGAACCTGGTGAGCAGTTCTTC	CATAVRSPGEPGEQFF
many	TRBV10-1	TRBD2	TRBJ2-7	TGCGCCAGCAGTAATAGCGGGAGTTACGAGCAGTACTTC	CASSNSGSYEQYF
NA	TRBV3-1	TRBD1	TRBJ2-7	TGTGCCAGCAGCCAAGTTGGGACAGGAGTCTACGAGCAGTACTTC	CASSQVGTGVYEQYF